This TCR beta chain was observed in a study of radiotherapy plus CTLA-4 blockade in lung cancer. Study observations and caveats: Radiotherapy plus ipilimumab was followed by expansion in blood of tumor-derived TCR clones.

Germline values: CDR1 MDHEN, CDR2 SYDVKM. The CDR3 has 14 amino acids. The V and J ends lost 1 base and 3 bases respectively, with 10 bases between them. Profiled with immunoSEQ multiplex PCR; TCRdb holds only in-frame clones, not every one. This repertoire shows 35,000 to 50,000 clones, roughly 73% found once; its top ten account for 3% to 4%. Turning to this clone: Antigen: not known.

The V call is TRBV28, the J call TRBJ2-7, with D perhaps matching TRBD1 (6 bases). Sequenced material: peripheral blood, taken from a patient treated with radiotherapy plus ipilimumab. The receptor was isolated from a human donor with non-small cell lung cancer who had a complete response to radiotherapy plus ipilimumab. The DNA for the CDR3 is TGTGCCAGCAGTTTATTCCAGGGGAACTACGAGCAGTACTTC. Protein sequence: CASSLFQGNYEQYF.